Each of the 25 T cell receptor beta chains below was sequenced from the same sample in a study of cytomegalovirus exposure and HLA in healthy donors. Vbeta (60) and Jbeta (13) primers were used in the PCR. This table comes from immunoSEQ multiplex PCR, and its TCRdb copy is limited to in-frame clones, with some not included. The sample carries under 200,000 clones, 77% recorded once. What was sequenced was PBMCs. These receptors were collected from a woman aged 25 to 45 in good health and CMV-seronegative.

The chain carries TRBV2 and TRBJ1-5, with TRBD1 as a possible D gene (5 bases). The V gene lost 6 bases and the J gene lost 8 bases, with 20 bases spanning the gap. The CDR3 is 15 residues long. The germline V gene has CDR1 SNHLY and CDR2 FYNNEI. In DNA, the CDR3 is TGTGCCAGCAGGGCGGACACCTACTTTGAGAAGCCCCAGCATTTT. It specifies CASRADTYFEKPQHF.

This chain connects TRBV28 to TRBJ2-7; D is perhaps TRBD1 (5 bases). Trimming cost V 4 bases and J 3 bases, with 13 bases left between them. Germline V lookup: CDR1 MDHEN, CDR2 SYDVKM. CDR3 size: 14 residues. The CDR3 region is CASSSYSTVYEQYF. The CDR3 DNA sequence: TGTGCCAGCAGTTCCTACTCGACAGTCTACGAGCAGTACTTC.

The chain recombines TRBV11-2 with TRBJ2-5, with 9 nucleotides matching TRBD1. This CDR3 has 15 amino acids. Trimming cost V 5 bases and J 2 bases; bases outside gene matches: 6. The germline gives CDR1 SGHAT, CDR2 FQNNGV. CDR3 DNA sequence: TGTGCCAGCAGCCTCGGACAGGGGCCGCAAGAGACCCAGTACTTC. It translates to CASSLGQGPQETQYF.

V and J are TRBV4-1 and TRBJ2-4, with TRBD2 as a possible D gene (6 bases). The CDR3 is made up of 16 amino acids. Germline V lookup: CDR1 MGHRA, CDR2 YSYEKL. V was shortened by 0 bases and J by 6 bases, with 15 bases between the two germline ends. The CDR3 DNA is TGCGCCAGCAGCCAAGAGGGACTCGGGTCCGGAAACATTCAGTACTTC. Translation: CASSQEGLGSGNIQYF.

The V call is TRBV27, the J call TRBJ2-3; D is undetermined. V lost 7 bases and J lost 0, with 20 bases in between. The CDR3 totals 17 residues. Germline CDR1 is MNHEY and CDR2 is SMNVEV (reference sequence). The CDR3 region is CASTMRSGSLSTDTQYF. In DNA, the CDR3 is TGTGCCAGCACCATGAGATCCGGGTCGTTAAGCACAGATACGCAGTATTTT.

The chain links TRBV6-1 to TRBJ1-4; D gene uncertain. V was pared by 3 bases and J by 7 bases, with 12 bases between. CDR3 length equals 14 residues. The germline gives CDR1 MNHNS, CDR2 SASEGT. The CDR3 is CASSDREPFEKLFF. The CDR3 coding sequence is TGTGCCAGCAGTGACCGGGAGCCTTTTGAAAAACTGTTTTTT.

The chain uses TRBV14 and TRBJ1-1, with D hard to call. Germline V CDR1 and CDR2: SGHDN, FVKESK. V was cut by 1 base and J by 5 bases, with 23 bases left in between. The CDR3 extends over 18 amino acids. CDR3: CASSQGWLWRKGDTEAFF. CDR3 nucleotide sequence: TGTGCCAGCAGCCAAGGTTGGCTTTGGAGGAAGGGAGATACTGAAGCTTTCTTT.

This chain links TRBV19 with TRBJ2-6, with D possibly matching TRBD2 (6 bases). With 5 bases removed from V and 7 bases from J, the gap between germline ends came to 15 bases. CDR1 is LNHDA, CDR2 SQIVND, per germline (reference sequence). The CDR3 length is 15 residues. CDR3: CASSGGTLGANVLTF. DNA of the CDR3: TGTGCCAGTAGTGGAGGGACTCTGGGCGCCAACGTCCTGACTTTC.

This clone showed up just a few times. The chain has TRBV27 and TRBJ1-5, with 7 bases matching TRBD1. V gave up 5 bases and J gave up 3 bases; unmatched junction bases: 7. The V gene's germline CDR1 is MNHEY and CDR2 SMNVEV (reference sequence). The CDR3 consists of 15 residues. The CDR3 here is CASSPRQGNNQPQHF. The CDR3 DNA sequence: TGTGCCAGCAGTCCGCGACAGGGAAACAATCAGCCCCAGCATTTT.

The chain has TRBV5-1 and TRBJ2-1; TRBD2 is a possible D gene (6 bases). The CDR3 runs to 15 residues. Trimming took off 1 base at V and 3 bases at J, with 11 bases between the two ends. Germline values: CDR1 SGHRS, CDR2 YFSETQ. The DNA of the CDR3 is TGCGCCAGCAGCTTGTGGGGGACTGTCTACAATGAGCAGTTCTTC. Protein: CASSLWGTVYNEQFF.

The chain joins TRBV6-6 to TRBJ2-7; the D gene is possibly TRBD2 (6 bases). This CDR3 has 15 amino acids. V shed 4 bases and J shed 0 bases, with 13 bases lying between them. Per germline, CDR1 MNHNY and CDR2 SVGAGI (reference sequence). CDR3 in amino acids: CASSSRRETSYEQYF. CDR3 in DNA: TGTGCCAGCAGTTCCCGACGGGAGACCTCCTACGAGCAGTACTTC.

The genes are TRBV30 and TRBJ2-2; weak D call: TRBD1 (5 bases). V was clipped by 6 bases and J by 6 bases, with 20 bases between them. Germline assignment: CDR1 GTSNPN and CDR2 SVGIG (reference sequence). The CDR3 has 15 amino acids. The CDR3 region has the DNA TGTGCCTGTACTAACGCGTCAGGGATGGCCGGGGAGCTGTTTTTT. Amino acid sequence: CACTNASGMAGELFF.

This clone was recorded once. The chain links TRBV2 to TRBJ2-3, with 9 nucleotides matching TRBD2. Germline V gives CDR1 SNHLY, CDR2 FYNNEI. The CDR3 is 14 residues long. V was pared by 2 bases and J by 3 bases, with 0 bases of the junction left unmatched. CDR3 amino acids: CASSELAGTDTQYF. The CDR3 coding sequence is TGTGCCAGCAGTGAACTAGCGGGGACAGATACGCAGTATTTT.

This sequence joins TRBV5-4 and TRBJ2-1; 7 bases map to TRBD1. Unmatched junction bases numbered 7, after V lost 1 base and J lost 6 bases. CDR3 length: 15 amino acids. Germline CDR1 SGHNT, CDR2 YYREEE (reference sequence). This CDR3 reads CASSLWGRGSNEQFF. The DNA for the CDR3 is TGTGCCAGCAGCTTGTGGGGCAGGGGGTCCAATGAGCAGTTCTTC.

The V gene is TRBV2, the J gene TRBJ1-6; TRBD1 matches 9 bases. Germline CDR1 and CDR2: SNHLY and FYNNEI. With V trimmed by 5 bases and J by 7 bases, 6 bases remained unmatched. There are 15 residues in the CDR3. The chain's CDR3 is CASSPTTGGNSPLHF. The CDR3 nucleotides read TGTGCCAGCAGTCCTACGACAGGGGGGAATTCACCCCTCCACTTT.

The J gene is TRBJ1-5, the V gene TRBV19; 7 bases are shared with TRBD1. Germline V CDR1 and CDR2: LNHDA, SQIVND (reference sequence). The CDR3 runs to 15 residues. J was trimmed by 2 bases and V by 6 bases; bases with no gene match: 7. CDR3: CASRKDREGNQPQHF. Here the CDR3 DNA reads TGTGCCAGTAGAAAAGACAGGGAGGGCAATCAGCCCCAGCATTTT. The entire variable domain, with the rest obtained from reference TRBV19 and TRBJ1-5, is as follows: DGGITQSPKYLFRKEGQNVTLSCEQNLNHDAMYWYRQDPGQGLRLIYYSQIVNDFQKGDIAEGYSVSREKKESFPLTVTSAQKNPTAFYLCASRKDREGNQPQHFGDGTRLSIL.

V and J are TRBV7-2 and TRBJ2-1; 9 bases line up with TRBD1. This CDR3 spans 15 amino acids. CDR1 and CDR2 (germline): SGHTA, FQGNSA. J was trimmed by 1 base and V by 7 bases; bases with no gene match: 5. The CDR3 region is CASISGTGSYNEQFF. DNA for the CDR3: TGTGCCAGCATCTCCGGGACAGGGTCCTACAATGAGCAGTTCTTC.

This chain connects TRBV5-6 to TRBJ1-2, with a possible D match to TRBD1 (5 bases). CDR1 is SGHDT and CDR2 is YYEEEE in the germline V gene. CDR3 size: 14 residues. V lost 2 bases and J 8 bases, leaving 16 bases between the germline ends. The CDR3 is CASSFATALRGYTF. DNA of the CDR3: TGTGCCAGCAGCTTCGCGACAGCCCTCCGGGGCTACACCTTC.

The chain's CDR3 is CAISGSKKDNEQFF. CDR3 nucleotide sequence: TGTGCCATCAGTGGAAGCAAGAAAGACAATGAGCAGTTCTTC. This sequence joins TRBV10-3 and TRBJ2-1, with D unresolved. CDR1 is ENHRY, CDR2 SYGVKD, per germline. V lost 4 bases to trimming and J lost 5 bases, with 12 bases between them. The CDR3 consists of 14 residues.

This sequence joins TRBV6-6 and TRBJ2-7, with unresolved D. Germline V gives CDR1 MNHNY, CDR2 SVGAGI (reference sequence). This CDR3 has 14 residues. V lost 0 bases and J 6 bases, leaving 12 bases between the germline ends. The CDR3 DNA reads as TGTGCCAGCAGTTACTCGACGACTGAAGGCGAGCAGTACTTC. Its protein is CASSYSTTEGEQYF.

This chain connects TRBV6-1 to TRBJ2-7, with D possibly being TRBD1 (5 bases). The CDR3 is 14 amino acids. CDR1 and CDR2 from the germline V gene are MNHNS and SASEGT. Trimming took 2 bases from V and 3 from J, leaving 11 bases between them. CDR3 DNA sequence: TGTGCCAGCAGTGAACTACCAGGGCGCTACGAGCAGTACTTC. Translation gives CASSELPGRYEQYF.

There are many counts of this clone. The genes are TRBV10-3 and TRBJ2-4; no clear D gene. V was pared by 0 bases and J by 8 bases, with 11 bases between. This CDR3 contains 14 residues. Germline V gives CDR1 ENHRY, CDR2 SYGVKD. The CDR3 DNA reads TGTGCCATCAGTGAGTCGGCGGATGCGGACATTCAGTACTTC. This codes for CAISESADADIQYF.

DNA for the CDR3: TGTGCCAGCAGTTTAAAACAGGACCTGACCTACGAGCAGTACTTC. As protein: CASSLKQDLTYEQYF. The V call is TRBV27, the J call TRBJ2-7; a possible D gene is TRBD1 (5 bases). There are 15 residues in the CDR3. CDR1 is MNHEY, CDR2 SMNVEV, per germline (reference sequence). V was pared by 2 bases and J by 2 bases, with 13 bases between.

CDR3 loop: CASSQRDSTEAFF. CDR3 in DNA: TGTGCCAGCTCACAGAGGGACAGCACTGAAGCTTTCTTT. The V call is TRBV18, the J call TRBJ1-1; 7 positions agree with TRBD1. This CDR3 is 13 amino acids long. The J segment lost 4 bases and the V segment lost 4 bases, leaving 3 bases of the junction unmatched. Germline CDR1 and CDR2: KGHSH and LQKENI.

The CDR3 sequence: CSVVGDRVRYGYTF. The CDR3 DNA reads TGCAGCGTTGTGGGGGACAGGGTTCGGTATGGCTACACCTTC. The chain links TRBV29-1 to TRBJ1-2; 9 nucleotides align to TRBD1. This CDR3 region has 14 residues. V gave up 4 bases and J gave up 5 bases; unmatched junction bases: 8. Germline CDR1 SQVTM, CDR2 ANQGSEA.